The text below deals with one T cell receptor beta chain. Its specific antigen is unknown. No much larger clone is present one base from it, and per-base qualities are unavailable. These data are taken from a study of blood T cell repertoires in COVID-19 (dated by TCRdb to between 2020 and 2021). Regarding the study in general: Collaborator samples came from the United States, Italy and Spain and covered acute and convalescent phases of COVID-19. The material from the prospective study consisted of cDNA or gDNA derived from T cells, B-cell-depleted T cells, or PBMCs. The dataset comprised deeply sampled blood TCRbeta repertoires from subjects exposed to, actively infected with, or recovered from COVID-19. The repertoires were released in a freely available public database meant as a resource for research on the immune response to SARS-CoV-2. The samples were drawn from the first 160 participants of the ongoing ImmuneRACE study and from under 1,500 subjects provided by 6 global collaborators. A de-identified subject ID, COVID-19 status, age in years and sex were almost always included in the sample metadata. Where available, HLA class I and class II types were taken from metadata supplied by the sample provider and were not determined by assay-based typing. Beyond this particular receptor, the publication reports: The amount of clinical and demographic metadata varied by source and participant and was provided uncurated.

CDR1 SGHDN and CDR2 FVKESK were looked up in the germline V gene. The CDR3 numbers 16 residues from cysteine through phenylalanine. The only DNA kept is the CDR3, 48 bases in frame from the first base. Trimming takes 0 bases off V and 6 bases off J; junction bases not matched to a gene: 9. TCRbeta CDR3 regions were amplified from genomic DNA by means of the immunoSEQ Assay, a bias-controlled multiplex PCR. As for the authors' bioinformatics: Within the assay, amplification of reference gene primers was used to estimate how many nucleated cells each sample contained. To quantify the absolute abundance of each unique TCRbeta CDR3 rearrangement, sequence reads were collapsed and filtered. For each sample, productive Simpson clonality was calculated as the square root of Simpson's diversity index across productive rearrangements. The source is immuneACCESS, and TCRdb retained only in-frame sequences with V and J called. Part of the clones is not carried over; for the studies checked, unresolved V genes explain less than half of this, and the remainder is unexplained. V and J calls and clone size follow that table, whereas D and trimming were derived from the DNA. The sample has approximately 69,000 clones on record, around four fifths of them singletons. The top ten constitute over 20% of the sample.

The collaborating institutions used their own protocols to collect whole blood in K2EDTA tubes. For TCRbeta analysis, collaborators shipped samples in one of three forms: frozen whole blood, isolated PBMCs, or DNA extracted from either of those sample types. The chain is made from TRBV14 and TRBJ2-7; 9 central bases correspond to TRBD2. The sequence was collected from a man between 60 and 75 years old with acute or convalescent COVID-19. Specimen: peripheral blood. Here the CDR3 is given as CASSQELAGAQGEQYF. The bases are TGTGCCAGCAGCCAAGAACTAGCGGGTGCACAGGGCGAGCAGTACTTC.